Shown below are 23 T cell receptor beta chains from a single sample sequenced in a study of blood T cells in healthy people across ages. The second PCR ran roughly 7 to 12 cycles with a sample-barcoded 5' primer and J-beta primers. TCRdb reprocessed the 5' RACE reads with MiXCR, giving one entry per CDR3 protein. Of roughly 680,000 distinct CDR3 sequences in the sample, 21% were seen once. Input material: blood. These receptors all stem from a man in his 70s in good health.

The chain joins TRBV7-9 to TRBJ2-1, with 8 bases fitting TRBD2. Trimming at V came to 5 bases and at J to 7 bases, leaving 10 bases not matched to a gene. CDR3 length equals 15 residues. The V gene's germline CDR1 is SEHNR and CDR2 FQNEAQ (reference sequence). CDR3 amino acids: CASSPAGSGKNEQFF. Written as DNA, the CDR3 is TGTGCCAGCAGCCCCGCGGGTAGCGGGAAAAATGAGCAGTTCTTC.

This clonotype was recorded a few times. The V call is TRBV2, the J call TRBJ1-3; unclear D gene. This CDR3 is built from 18 residues. CDR1 is SNHLY and CDR2 is FYNNEI in the germline V gene. Trimming stripped 2 bases from V and 0 bases from J, with 17 bases between. CDR3 residues: CASSEFSPPTVSGNTIYF. CDR3 nucleotides: TGTGCCAGCAGTGAATTCTCCCCACCTACAGTCTCTGGAAACACCATATATTTT.

This clonotype was seen a single time. The rearrangement uses TRBV6-6 and TRBJ1-6; D is uncertain. The germline V and J ends were trimmed by 0 bases and 5 bases, with 11 bases remaining between them. There are 16 residues in the CDR3. Germline-derived CDR1 and CDR2 are MNHNY and SVGAGI (reference sequence). The CDR3 loop is CASSYSSDGNNSPLHF. The CDR3 nucleotides are TGTGCCAGCAGTTACTCGTCAGATGGGAATAATTCACCCCTCCACTTT.

The table lists this clonotype with a few counts. The J gene is TRBJ2-7, the V gene TRBV6-5, with TRBD1 matching over 7 bases. V gave up 6 bases and J gave up 8 bases; unmatched junction bases: 13. This CDR3 is built from 14 residues. The germline CDR1 and CDR2 sequences are MNHEY and SVGAGI. The CDR3 nucleotides read TGTGCCAGCAGCCCCGGACAGGTTACCACCAAGCAGTACTTC. It encodes CASSPGQVTTKQYF.

Ten or more counts support this clonotype. V gene TRBV10-3 combines with J gene TRBJ2-3; 7 bases line up with TRBD2. V lost 6 bases to trimming and J lost 0 bases; unmatched junction nucleotides: 18. Germline values: CDR1 ENHRY, CDR2 SYGVKD. The CDR3 totals 19 residues. DNA for the CDR3: TGTGCCATCAGAAAAAGCGGGATAGAACAATTCTCTAGCACAGATACGCAGTATTTT. Translation gives CAIRKSGIEQFSSTDTQYF.

This chain uses TRBV6-6 with TRBJ2-1; D is tentatively TRBD1 or TRBD2 (5 bases each). This CDR3 has 13 amino acids. Trimming stripped 5 bases from V and 8 bases from J, with 13 bases between. The germline CDR1 and CDR2 sequences are MNHNY and SVGAGI (reference sequence). The CDR3: CASSDGTYDEQFF. As DNA, the CDR3 is TGTGCCAGCAGTGACGGGACGTACGATGAGCAGTTCTTC.

This clonotype was detected a few times. This chain joins TRBV5-1 and TRBJ2-1, with 8 bases that match TRBD2. The length of the CDR3 is 16 residues. CDR1 and CDR2 (germline): SGHRS, YFSETQ. V lost 0 bases and J lost 1; bases outside the gene matches: 3. The CDR3, as DNA: TGCGCCAGCAGCTTGGAAGAGCGGGGGTCCTACAATGAGCAGTTCTTC. Its protein product is CASSLEERGSYNEQFF. Filled out from reference TRBV5-1 and TRBJ2-1, the complete variable domain reads KAGVTQTPRYLIKTRGQQVTLSCSPISGHRSVSWYQQTPGQGLQFLFEYFSETQRNKGNFPGRFSGRQFSNSRSEMNVSTLELGDSALYLCASSLEERGSYNEQFFGPGTRLTVL.

This clonotype was seen only a few times. V and J are TRBV7-2 and TRBJ2-3; D might be TRBD1 (5 bases). CDR3 length: 13 amino acids. With 5 bases removed from V and 6 bases from J, the gap between germline ends came to 12 bases. Germline values: CDR1 SGHTA, CDR2 FQGNSA. CDR3 amino acids: CASSRQSTDTQYF. The CDR3 region has the DNA TGTGCCAGCAGCAGACAGTCCACGGATACGCAGTATTTT.

This clonotype was seen a few times. The rearrangement links TRBV5-1 to TRBJ2-1, with 9 bases matching TRBD2. The junction had 9 bases not matched to a gene; V was cut back by 1 base and J by 4 bases. Per germline, CDR1 SGHRS and CDR2 YFSETQ. This CDR3 has 17 amino acids. CDR3 sequence (DNA): TGCGCCAGCAGCTTGAGTCCACTAGCGGGCGAGTACAATGAGCAGTTCTTC. It codes for CASSLSPLAGEYNEQFF.

The V and J genes are TRBV5-1 and TRBJ2-2; D unclear. Germline CDR1 and CDR2: SGHRS and YFSETQ. The V and J ends lost 7 bases and 1 base respectively, with 11 bases between them. The CDR3 spans 14 residues. This chain's CDR3 is CASAKGENTGELFF. CDR3 coding DNA: TGCGCCAGCGCGAAGGGTGAGAACACCGGGGAGCTGTTTTTT.

This chain connects TRBV4-3 to TRBJ1-4; D uncertain. Germline loops: CDR1 LGHNA, CDR2 YSLEER. The CDR3 spans 13 residues. V lost 0 bases and J 8 bases, leaving 7 bases between the germline ends. The CDR3 DNA reads TGCGCCAGCAGCCAAGAAGGAGGGGAAAAACTGTTTTTT. It specifies CASSQEGGEKLFF.

This clonotype was seen ten or more times. The chain is built from TRBV2 and TRBJ1-1; 7 positions agree with TRBD1. Germline V gives CDR1 SNHLY, CDR2 FYNNEI. The CDR3 has 13 residues. V lost 6 bases, J lost 4 bases, and 5 bases stayed unmatched. CDR3 sequence: CASSTGVTTEAFF. CDR3 bases: TGTGCCAGCAGCACAGGGGTAACCACTGAAGCTTTCTTT.

In this sample, this clonotype turned up a few times. The chain has TRBV20-1 and TRBJ2-5; D is uncertain. The germline CDR1 and CDR2 sequences are DFQATT and SNEGSKA (reference sequence). V shed 6 bases and J shed 4 bases, with 12 bases lying between them. CDR3 size: 12 residues. The DNA for the CDR3 is TGCAGTGCCAGTGGTAGACCAGAGACCCAGTACTTC. As protein: CSASGRPETQYF.

This chain links TRBV6-5 with TRBJ1-1; tentative D call: TRBD1 (6 bases). Germline V lookup: CDR1 MNHEY, CDR2 SVGAGI. Trimming took off 6 bases at V and 4 bases at J, with 12 bases between the two ends. The CDR3 spans 13 residues. As DNA, the CDR3 is TGTGCCAGCAGGGACAGACTTGGCACTGAAGCTTTCTTT. Protein product: CASRDRLGTEAFF.

The chain joins TRBV9 to TRBJ1-4; tentative D call: TRBD1 (5 bases). Trimming shortened V by 3 bases and J by 0 bases, and 9 bases separated the two germline ends. The CDR3 runs to 15 residues. Per the germline V gene, CDR1 is SGDLS and CDR2 is YYNGEE. In nucleotides, the CDR3 is TGTGCCAGCAGCGAAACAGGTTCAACTAATGAAAAACTGTTTTTT. Translation gives CASSETGSTNEKLFF.

This clonotype was seen a few times. This chain links TRBV6-6 with TRBJ1-5; 7 bases fit TRBD1. Germline V gene sequence: CDR1 MNHNY, CDR2 SVGAGI (reference sequence). The CDR3 totals 14 residues. V lost 6 bases and J lost 5; bases outside the gene matches: 7. The CDR3 sequence is CASRIIRGDQPQHF. The CDR3 bases are TGTGCCAGCAGAATAATCAGGGGGGATCAGCCCCAGCATTTT.

The chain is built from TRBV6-5 and TRBJ2-3, with 10 bases fitting TRBD2. Germline V lookup: CDR1 MNHEY, CDR2 SVGAGI. The CDR3 is made up of 16 amino acids. V dropped 2 bases and J dropped 5; count of bases not matched to a gene: 7. CDR3 protein: CASSYRPSGSGDTQYF. CDR3 sequence (DNA): TGTGCCAGCAGTTACCGGCCTAGCGGGAGTGGAGATACGCAGTATTTT.

The V call is TRBV3-1, the J call TRBJ2-5, with 8 bases matching TRBD2. TRBJ2-7 explains the end of the DNA better; the J call may be wrong. Germline lookup yields CDR1 LGHDT and CDR2 YNNKEL (reference sequence). This CDR3 comprises 12 residues. Written as DNA, the CDR3 is TGTGCCAGCGGTCGGGAGGGAGGCGAGCAGTACTTC. Translating it yields CASGREGGEQYF.

Of note for this clonotype: Being one base from a much bigger clone, this may be a read error. The rearrangement joins TRBV25-1 to TRBJ2-3; 8 bases fit TRBD2. Germline lookup yields CDR1 MGHDK and CDR2 SYGVNS. The CDR3 sequence is 15 residues long. Written as DNA, the CDR3 is TGTGCCAGCAGTGAAACGGGAGGGAGCACAGATACGCGGTATTTT. Protein product: CASSETGGSTDTRYF.

This chain links TRBV3-1 with TRBJ2-5, with 7 positions matching TRBD1. CDR1 is LGHDT, CDR2 YNNKEL, per germline (reference sequence). CDR3 size: 15 residues. The J segment lost 2 bases and the V segment lost 5 bases, leaving 8 bases of the junction unmatched. The CDR3 DNA reads TGTGCCAGCAGCAACCGGGACAGTCCGCAAGAGACCCAGTACTTC. It translates to CASSNRDSPQETQYF.

The chain joins TRBV5-1 to TRBJ2-3, with 8 nucleotides matching TRBD2. This CDR3 comprises 15 residues. CDR1 is SGHRS, CDR2 YFSETQ, per germline. V was clipped by 1 base and J by 6 bases; unmatched bases: 7. The CDR3 DNA follows: TGCGCCAGCAGCTTGTCCCTAGCGGGCGGGGATACGCAGTATTTT. This translates into CASSLSLAGGDTQYF.

This chain connects TRBV7-2 to TRBJ2-3; maybe TRBD2 (5 bases). This CDR3 contains 16 residues. V was cut by 5 bases and J by 7 bases, with 22 bases left in between. From germline, CDR1 is SGHTA and CDR2 FQGNSA. CDR3 in DNA: TGTGCCAGCAGCCTCCGGGGTCGGGGATTGGGTAATACGCAGTATTTT. The encoded protein is CASSLRGRGLGNTQYF.

This clonotype was detected many times. The chain joins TRBV29-1 to TRBJ1-1, with TRBD1 as a possible D gene (5 bases). Germline lookup yields CDR1 SQVTM and CDR2 ANQGSEA. V lost 5 bases, J lost 4 bases, and 14 bases lay in between. The CDR3 runs 13 residues. CDR3 residues: CSVIGQGRTEAFF. The CDR3 coding sequence is TGCAGCGTTATCGGTCAGGGTCGCACTGAAGCTTTCTTT. Variable domain in full (rest from reference TRBV29-1 and TRBJ1-1): SAVISQKPSRDICQRGTSLTIQCQVDSQVTMMFWYRQQPGQSLTLIATANQGSEATYESGFVIDKFPISRPNLTFSTLTVSNMSPEDSSIYLCSVIGQGRTEAFFGQGTRLTVV.